This T cell receptor (beta chain) stems from a study of cytomegalovirus exposure and HLA in healthy donors. Method: immunoSEQ multiplex PCR; TCRdb's copy keeps in-frame clones and lacks some. This table has about 360,000 clones, about nine tenths appearing once. Notes on the study in general: The tendency of first-cohort TCR clusters to co-occur in the roughly 120 validation repertoires was the finding of a later analysis.

Germline CDR1 reads MGHRA; CDR2 reads YSYEKL. The ends lost 4 bases at V and 3 bases at J; junction bases unmatched: 14. CDR3 size: 18 residues. Regarding this clone: Antigen unknown.

This TCR came from a woman between 18 and 29 years old in good health and CMV-seronegative. The sequenced material came from PBMCs. The chain couples TRBV4-1 to TRBJ2-2, with TRBD2 matching 7 bases. CDR3 nucleotides: TGCGCCAGCAGCCTGGGACCTCTGGGGGGGTTGGACACCGGGGAGCTGTTTTTT. Protein: CASSLGPLGGLDTGELFF.